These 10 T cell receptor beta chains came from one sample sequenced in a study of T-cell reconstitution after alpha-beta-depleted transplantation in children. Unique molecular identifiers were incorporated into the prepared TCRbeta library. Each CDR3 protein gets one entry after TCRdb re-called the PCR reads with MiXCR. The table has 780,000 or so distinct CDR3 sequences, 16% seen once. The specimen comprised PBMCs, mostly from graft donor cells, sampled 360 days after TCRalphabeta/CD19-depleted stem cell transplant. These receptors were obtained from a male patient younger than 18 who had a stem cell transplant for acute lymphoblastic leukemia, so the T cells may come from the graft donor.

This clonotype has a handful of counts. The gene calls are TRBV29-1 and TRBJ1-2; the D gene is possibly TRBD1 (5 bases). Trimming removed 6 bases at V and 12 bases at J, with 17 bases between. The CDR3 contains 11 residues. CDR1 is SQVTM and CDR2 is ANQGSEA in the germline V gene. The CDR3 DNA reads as TGCAGCGTAGCCCAGGTGGGGCTGAACACCTTC. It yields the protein CSVAQVGLNTF.

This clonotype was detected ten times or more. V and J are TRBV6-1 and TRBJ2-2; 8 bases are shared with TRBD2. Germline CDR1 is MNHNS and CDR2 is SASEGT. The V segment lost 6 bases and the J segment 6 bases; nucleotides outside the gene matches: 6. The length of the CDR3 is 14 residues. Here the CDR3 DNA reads TGTGCCAGCAGCCAGACTAGCGACGCCGGGGAGCTGTTTTTT. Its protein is CASSQTSDAGELFF.

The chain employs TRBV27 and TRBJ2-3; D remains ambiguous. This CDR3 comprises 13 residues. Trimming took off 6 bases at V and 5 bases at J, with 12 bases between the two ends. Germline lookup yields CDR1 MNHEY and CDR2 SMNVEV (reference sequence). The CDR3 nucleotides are TGTGCCAGCAGACGTGGGATACTAGATACGCAGTATTTT. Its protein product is CASRRGILDTQYF.

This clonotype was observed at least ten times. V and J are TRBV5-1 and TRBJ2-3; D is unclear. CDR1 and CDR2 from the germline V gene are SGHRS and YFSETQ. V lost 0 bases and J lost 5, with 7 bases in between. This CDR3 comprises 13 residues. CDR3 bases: TGCGCCAGCAGCTTGGGGGCGGAAGATACGCAGTATTTT. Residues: CASSLGAEDTQYF.

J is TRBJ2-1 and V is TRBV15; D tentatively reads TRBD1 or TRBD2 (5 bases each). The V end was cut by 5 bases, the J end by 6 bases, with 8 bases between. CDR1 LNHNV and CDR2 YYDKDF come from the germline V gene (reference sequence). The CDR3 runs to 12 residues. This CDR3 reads CATSGDGNEQFF. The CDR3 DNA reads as TGTGCCACCAGCGGGGACGGCAATGAGCAGTTCTTC.

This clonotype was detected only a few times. CDR3 loop: CASSQTPSGVINEQFF. The CDR3 bases are TGCGCCAGCAGCCAAACCCCCAGCGGGGTCATAAATGAGCAGTTCTTC. V and J are TRBV4-1 and TRBJ2-1; TRBD2 aligns across 7 bases. The CDR3 spans 16 residues. V shed 2 bases and J 7 bases; nucleotides not matched to a gene: 11. Per germline, CDR1 MGHRA and CDR2 YSYEKL.

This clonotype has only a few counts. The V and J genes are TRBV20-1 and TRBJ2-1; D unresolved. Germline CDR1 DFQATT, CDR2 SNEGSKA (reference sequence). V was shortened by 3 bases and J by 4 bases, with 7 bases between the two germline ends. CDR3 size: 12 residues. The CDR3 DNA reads TGCAGTGCTAGGCACATTTACAATGAGCAGTTCTTC. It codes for CSARHIYNEQFF.

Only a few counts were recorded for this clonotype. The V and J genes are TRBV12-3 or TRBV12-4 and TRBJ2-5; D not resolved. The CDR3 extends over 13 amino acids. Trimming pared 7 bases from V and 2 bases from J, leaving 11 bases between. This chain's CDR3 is CASTLAFQETQYF. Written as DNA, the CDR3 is TGTGCCAGCACTTTGGCATTTCAAGAGACCCAGTACTTC.

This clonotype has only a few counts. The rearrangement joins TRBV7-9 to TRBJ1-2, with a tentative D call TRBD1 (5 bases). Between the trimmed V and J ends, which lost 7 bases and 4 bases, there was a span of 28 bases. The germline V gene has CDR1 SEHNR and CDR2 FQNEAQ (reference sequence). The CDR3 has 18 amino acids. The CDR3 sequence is CASTPGAGDKSSVYGYTF. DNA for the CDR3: TGTGCCAGCACCCCCGGGGCAGGTGATAAATCTTCTGTCTATGGCTACACCTTC. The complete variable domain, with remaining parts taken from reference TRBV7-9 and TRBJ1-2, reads DTGVSQNPRHKITKRGQNVTFRCDPISEHNRLYWYRQTLGQGPEFLTYFQNEAQLEKSRLLSDRFSAERPKGSFSTLEIQRTEQGDSAMYLCASTPGAGDKSSVYGYTFGSGTRLTVV.

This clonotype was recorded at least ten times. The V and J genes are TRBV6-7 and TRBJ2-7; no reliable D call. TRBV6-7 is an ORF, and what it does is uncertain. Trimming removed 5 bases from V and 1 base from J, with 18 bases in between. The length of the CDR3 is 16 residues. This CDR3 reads CASSPLTLLLSYEQYF. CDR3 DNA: TGTGCCAGCAGTCCACTCACCCTGCTACTTTCCTACGAGCAGTACTTC.